This T cell receptor (beta chain) was sequenced in a study of blood T cell repertoires in COVID-19. Study in general: The origin of the acute and convalescent COVID-19 samples was the United States, Italy and Spain.

Concerning this clone: The germline gene is not matched at one end of the junction; a read error may be the cause.

As originally analysed: For nucleated cells, counts were estimated from reference gene primer amplification. Assay: immunoSEQ multiplex PCR; the TCRdb copy retains only in-frame clones and omits some. V and J calls and clone size are those listed in that table; D and trimming were worked out from the DNA. The sample has approximately 240,000 clones, around 88% seen once. The CDR3 is 14 residues long. Germline lookup yields CDR1 LGHNT and CDR2 FRNRAP. V and J are TRBV12-5 and TRBJ1-1, with a tentative D call TRBD1 (6 bases). The sequence came from a woman aged 30 to 39 who had recovered from COVID-19. Sequencing input: peripheral blood. CDR3 in DNA: TGTGCTAGTGGGTTGGGGGGCCAGAACACTGAAGCTTTCTTT. Translating gives CASGLGGQNTEAFF.